This passage covers 8 T cell receptor beta chains from one sample sequenced in a study of response to subunit inactivated influenza vaccine. TCRdb re-derived calls from the RT-PCR reads in MiXCR, one entry per CDR3 protein. The sample contains around 850,000 distinct CDR3 sequences, roughly 20% of which appear only once. Sequenced here: PBMCs from blood, sampled about 5 days after vaccination. The receptors come from a man in his fifties who received an inactivated influenza vaccine.

The CDR3 sequence is CASSEELSGASYEQYF. The CDR3 coding sequence is TGTGCCAGCAGTGAAGAGTTATCGGGGGCTTCCTACGAGCAGTACTTC. V gene TRBV2 combines with J gene TRBJ2-7; D tentatively fits TRBD1 or TRBD2 (6 bases each). Trimming took off 1 base at V and 1 base at J, with 14 bases between the two ends. This CDR3 spans 16 amino acids. The germline V gene has CDR1 SNHLY and CDR2 FYNNEI.

The sample holds many counts of this clonotype. The V call is TRBV29-1, the J call TRBJ2-2; unclear D gene. With 3 bases removed from V and 1 base from J, the gap between germline ends came to 0 bases. The CDR3 has 11 residues. Germline V gives CDR1 SQVTM, CDR2 ANQGSEA. The CDR3 sequence: CSVENTGELFF. CDR3 coding DNA: TGCAGCGTTGAGAACACCGGGGAGCTGTTTTTT.

The rearrangement uses TRBV5-1 and TRBJ2-5; tentative D call: TRBD1 (5 bases). From germline, CDR1 is SGHRS and CDR2 YFSETQ. Trimming stripped 0 bases from V and 9 bases from J, with 9 bases between. The CDR3 length is 12 residues. The CDR3 sequence: CASSLGLGAQYF. CDR3 in DNA: TGCGCCAGCAGCTTGGGGCTAGGGGCCCAGTACTTC.

The chain uses TRBV12-3 or TRBV12-4 and TRBJ1-1; the D gene is possibly TRBD1 (6 bases). The CDR3 runs to 14 residues. V was shortened by 4 bases and J by 4 bases, with 13 bases between the two germline ends. In DNA form, the CDR3 reads TGTGCCAGCAGTTATACAGGGCTGGCCACTGAAGCTTTCTTT. The encoded protein is CASSYTGLATEAFF.

V is TRBV20-1 and J is TRBJ2-2, with no clear D. Per germline, CDR1 DFQATT and CDR2 SNEGSKA (reference sequence). This CDR3 region has 15 residues. Trimming removed 3 bases from V and 4 bases from J, with 15 bases in between. The CDR3 region has the DNA TGCAGTGCTAGGGGGTATAAGAGTGTCACCGGGGAGCTGTTTTTT. Its translation: CSARGYKSVTGELFF.

This clonotype has a handful of counts. The V call is TRBV20-1, the J call TRBJ2-4, with 14 bases matching TRBD2. Per the germline V gene, CDR1 is DFQATT and CDR2 is SNEGSKA (reference sequence). The CDR3 has 15 amino acids. With V trimmed by 6 bases and J by 5 bases, 6 bases remained unmatched. The CDR3 nucleotides are TGCAGTGCAAGCGGGACTAGCGGGGGCCAAAACATTCAGTACTTC. As protein: CSASGTSGGQNIQYF.

The chain employs TRBV29-1 and TRBJ2-5; unclear D gene. The germline CDR1 and CDR2 sequences are SQVTM and ANQGSEA. This CDR3 comprises 10 residues. V was pared by 5 bases and J by 4 bases, with 5 bases between. The CDR3 here is CSVYLETQYF. Written as DNA, the CDR3 is TGCAGCGTTTATCTAGAGACCCAGTACTTC.

J is TRBJ2-3 and V is TRBV18, with no clear D. V was clipped by 0 bases and J by 5 bases, with 6 bases between them. CDR3 length: 13 amino acids. Germline CDR1 and CDR2: KGHSH and LQKENI. The CDR3 here is CASSPPSRDTQYF. DNA of the CDR3: TGTGCCAGCTCACCACCTAGCCGAGATACGCAGTATTTT.